One and the same sample provided the 25 T cell receptor beta chains below, sequenced in a study of blood T cell repertoires in COVID-19. Clones were sequenced by immunoSEQ multiplex PCR, and TCRdb holds only the in-frame ones, with some missing. The sample lists 60,000 to 85,000 clones, 75% to 90% occurring once. The material sequenced was peripheral blood. These receptors all come from a human donor in a cohort sampled during active COVID-19.

The V and J genes are TRBV14 and TRBJ2-7; D ambiguous. The germline V and J ends were trimmed by 3 bases and 4 bases, with 19 bases remaining between them. Germline values: CDR1 SGHDN, CDR2 FVKESK. The CDR3 covers 16 residues. CDR3 nucleotides: TGTGCCAGCAGCCACCCCGGGTGGAACTCGACTTACGAGCAGTACTTC. Translated: CASSHPGWNSTYEQYF.

This clone has more than one count but fewer than ten. The rearrangement uses TRBV30 and TRBJ2-1; a weak D match, TRBD2 (5 bases). Deletions cut 1 base from V and 6 bases from J, with 16 bases between. Germline CDR1 reads GTSNPN; CDR2 reads SVGIG (reference sequence). CDR3 size: 15 residues. DNA of the CDR3: TGTGCCTGGAGTGCCCGTGGAGGATATATCAATGAGCAGTTCTTC. This encodes CAWSARGGYINEQFF.

The J gene is TRBJ2-7, the V gene TRBV19; the match to TRBD2 covers 13 bases. Germline CDR1 and CDR2: LNHDA and SQIVND (reference sequence). The CDR3 runs 16 residues. The V gene end was trimmed by 6 bases and the J gene end by 2 bases; junction bases not matched to a gene: 7. The CDR3 DNA follows: TGTGCCAGTAGACTAGCGGGAGGGCCCTCCACCTACGAGCAGTACTTC. This gives the protein CASRLAGGPSTYEQYF.

The gene calls are TRBV5-8 and TRBJ1-2; D may be TRBD1 (6 bases). The CDR3 loop spans 14 amino acids. The germline CDR1 and CDR2 sequences are SGHTS and YDEGEE. Trimming cost V 0 bases and J 3 bases, with 9 bases left between them. This CDR3 is CASSLARQDYGYTF. CDR3 bases: TGTGCCAGCAGCTTGGCCCGACAGGACTATGGCTACACCTTC.

The chain employs TRBV13 and TRBJ2-7; no firm D call. The germline V gene has CDR1 PRHDT and CDR2 FYEKMQ (reference sequence). The CDR3 has 13 residues. The germline V and J ends were trimmed by 5 bases and 5 bases, with 13 bases remaining between them. The CDR3 loop reads CASSLTPAHEQYF. The CDR3 bases are TGTGCCAGCAGCCTTACTCCCGCCCACGAGCAGTACTTC.

This clone was seen a single time. The rearrangement links TRBV5-1 to TRBJ1-2; D perhaps matches TRBD1 (5 bases). Looked up from germline, CDR1 is SGHRS and CDR2 is YFSETQ. This CDR3 spans 16 amino acids. The ends were cut back, 4 bases at V and 4 bases at J, with 20 bases in the middle. The CDR3: CASSPGGTPNSYGYTF. The DNA of the CDR3 is TGCGCCAGCAGCCCTGGGGGGACGCCGAATTCCTATGGCTACACCTTC.

The chain uses TRBV6-5 and TRBJ2-5; 14 bases are shared with TRBD2. This CDR3 comprises 15 residues. Germline V gives CDR1 MNHEY, CDR2 SVGAGI. V trimming: 5 bases; J trimming: 5 bases; junction bases outside the gene matches: 4. The CDR3 sequence is CASSPGLAGVETQYF. The CDR3, as DNA: TGTGCCAGCAGTCCGGGACTAGCGGGAGTTGAGACCCAGTACTTC.

The rearrangement links TRBV29-1 to TRBJ1-5; no clear D gene. V lost 4 bases to trimming and J lost 7 bases, with 14 bases between them. CDR1 and CDR2 from the germline V gene are SQVTM and ANQGSEA. There are 13 residues in the CDR3. CDR3: CSVVIVPPQPQHF. The CDR3 coding sequence is TGCAGCGTTGTAATAGTCCCTCCACAGCCCCAGCATTTT.

This sequence joins TRBV24-1 and TRBJ2-5; a weak D match, TRBD1 (6 bases). Germline lookup yields CDR1 KGHDR and CDR2 SFDVKD. CDR3 length: 17 residues. V shed 5 bases and J shed 2 bases, with 20 bases lying between them. DNA of the CDR3: TGTGCCACCAGTGCCCTCGTAGGGGGAGTCGGGCAAGAGACCCAGTACTTC. Its protein product is CATSALVGGVGQETQYF.

The rearrangement links TRBV7-2 to TRBJ1-2; 7 bases agree with TRBD1. This CDR3 is 14 amino acids long. Trimming took 5 bases from V and 2 from J; bases not matched to a gene: 5. The germline V gene has CDR1 SGHTA and CDR2 FQGNSA. DNA for the CDR3: TGTGCCAGCAGCCTAACGACAGGGAACTATGGCTACACCTTC. Translated: CASSLTTGNYGYTF.

This chain connects TRBV5-1 to TRBJ1-2, with D maybe TRBD1 (5 bases). Germline CDR1 SGHRS, CDR2 YFSETQ. This CDR3 has 15 amino acids. V dropped 5 bases and J dropped 4 bases, with 18 bases sitting between them. CDR3 nucleotides: TGCGCCAGCAGTCTCCGCTGGGGCAGAGTCTATGGCTACACCTTC. Its translation is CASSLRWGRVYGYTF.

The rearrangement joins TRBV11-2 to TRBJ2-2; D is possibly TRBD2 (6 bases). Trimming stripped 6 bases from V and 2 bases from J, with 16 bases between. The CDR3 consists of 16 residues. The germline CDR1 and CDR2 sequences are SGHAT and FQNNGV. This CDR3 reads CASRHMRGKNTGELFF. The CDR3 nucleotides read TGTGCCAGCAGACATATGCGGGGCAAAAACACCGGGGAGCTGTTTTTT.

This chain connects TRBV29-1 to TRBJ2-2, with 8 nucleotides matching TRBD2. The CDR3 runs to 17 residues. Germline lookup yields CDR1 SQVTM and CDR2 ANQGSEA. The V segment lost 1 base and the J segment 5 bases; nucleotides outside the gene matches: 12. The CDR3 DNA follows: TGCAGCGTTGAAGGGGGGGCTAGCGGGTATGGAACCGGGGAGCTGTTTTTT. It codes for CSVEGGASGYGTGELFF.

J is TRBJ2-1 and V is TRBV25-1; 9 bases agree with TRBD2. CDR1 is MGHDK and CDR2 is SYGVNS in the germline V gene. Unmatched junction bases numbered 9, after V lost 1 base and J lost 5 bases. The CDR3 is made up of 17 amino acids. The CDR3, as DNA: TGTGCCAGCAGTGAATTAGGCGGGCTAGCGGGGCACAATGAGCAGTTCTTC. This gives the protein CASSELGGLAGHNEQFF.

This chain connects TRBV7-9 to TRBJ2-5; 9 nucleotides align to TRBD1. The CDR3 contains 16 residues. Per the germline V gene, CDR1 is SEHNR and CDR2 is FQNEAQ (reference sequence). Germline trimming cut 7 bases from V and 5 bases from J; bases unmatched to any gene: 14. CDR3 DNA sequence: TGTGCCAGCAACTCACAACAGGGGGCGGAGGGGGAGACCCAGTACTTC. Residues: CASNSQQGAEGETQYF.

This rearrangement joins TRBV10-3 to TRBJ2-6; D might be TRBD1 (5 bases). Trimming left V 6 bases short and J 4 bases short, with 16 bases between. The CDR3 has 16 residues. Germline V gene data show CDR1 as ENHRY and CDR2 as SYGVKD. The CDR3 DNA is TGTGCCATCAGGGGGCATTTGGCTGCGGGGGCCAACGTCCTGACTTTC. It codes for CAIRGHLAAGANVLTF.

This chain uses TRBV6-4 with TRBJ1-1; D is unclear. The ends were cut back, 8 bases at V and 0 bases at J, with 16 bases in the middle. CDR1 and CDR2 from the germline V gene are MRHNA and SNTAGT. This CDR3 has 15 amino acids. CDR3 sequence: CASRISGTMNTEAFF. As DNA, the CDR3 is TGTGCCAGCCGCATATCGGGTACAATGAACACTGAAGCTTTCTTT.

The CDR3 is CASSSRQGRNEKLFF. In DNA, the CDR3 is TGTGCCAGCAGCTCCCGACAGGGGCGAAATGAAAAACTGTTTTTT. The chain has TRBV11-3 and TRBJ1-4; 8 nucleotides line up with TRBD1. The ends lost 4 bases at V and 5 bases at J; junction bases unmatched: 6. There are 15 residues in the CDR3. The germline V gene has CDR1 SGHNT and CDR2 YENEEA.

The chain combines TRBV11-3 with TRBJ1-2, with D possibly TRBD1 on 5 matching bases. The CDR3 spans 15 residues. The ends were cut back, 5 bases at V and 3 bases at J, with 16 bases in the middle. Germline assignment: CDR1 SGHNT and CDR2 YENEEA. CDR3 in amino acids: CASSPGGVRDYGYTF. CDR3 in DNA: TGTGCCAGCAGCCCTGGAGGGGTCCGGGACTATGGCTACACCTTC. Together with reference TRBV11-3 and TRBJ1-2, the CDR3 gives the full variable domain: EAGVVQSPRYKIIEKKQPVAFWCNPISGHNTLYWYLQNLGQGPELLIRYENEEAVDDSQLPKDRFSAERLKGVDSTLKIQPAELGDSAVYLCASSPGGVRDYGYTFGSGTRLTVV.

The chain has TRBV6-5 and TRBJ2-5, with 7 bases lining up with TRBD1. J gave up 5 bases and V 2 bases, and 8 bases lay outside the gene matches. The CDR3 extends over 15 amino acids. Germline V CDR1 and CDR2: MNHEY, SVGAGI. The CDR3 spells CASSYITGDGETQYF. The CDR3 DNA follows: TGTGCCAGCAGTTACATTACAGGGGACGGGGAGACCCAGTACTTC.

This clone was seen once. The chain carries TRBV7-2 and TRBJ2-5; possible D gene TRBD2, 5 bases. The V gene lost 5 bases and the J gene lost 4 bases, with 14 bases spanning the gap. Per germline, CDR1 SGHTA and CDR2 FQGNSA. This CDR3 comprises 14 residues. Here the CDR3 reads CASSLAIGVETQYF. DNA for the CDR3: TGTGCCAGCAGCCTCGCTATCGGGGTAGAGACCCAGTACTTC. Full variable domain (outside the CDR3, taken from reference TRBV7-2 and TRBJ2-5): GAGVSQSPSNKVTEKGKDVELRCDPISGHTALYWYRQSLGQGLEFLIYFQGNSAPDKSGLPSDRFSAERTGGSVSTLTIQRTQQEDSAVYLCASSLAIGVETQYFGPGTRLLVL.

This clone was counted only a few times. The V gene is TRBV7-6, the J gene TRBJ1-1; D is possibly TRBD1 (5 bases). The V and J ends lost 2 bases and 2 bases respectively, with 15 bases between them. The CDR3 is made up of 16 amino acids. CDR1 SGHVS and CDR2 FNYEAQ come from the germline V gene. The CDR3 nucleotides are TGTGCCAGCAGCTTACGGAGGGGAGGGTTAAACACTGAAGCTTTCTTT. As protein: CASSLRRGGLNTEAFF.

This sequence joins TRBV28 and TRBJ2-4; the D gene is possibly TRBD1 (6 bases). Trimming pared 1 base from V and 4 bases from J, leaving 11 bases between. CDR3 size: 15 residues. Germline V lookup: CDR1 MDHEN, CDR2 SYDVKM. The CDR3 DNA is TGTGCCAGCAGTTTATCAGGGGAAGGAAAAAACATTCAGTACTTC. Translated, it gives CASSLSGEGKNIQYF.

The chain uses TRBV7-2 and TRBJ1-1, with D possibly being TRBD1 (6 bases). CDR3 size: 16 residues. The germline gives CDR1 SGHTA, CDR2 FQGNSA. Trimming removed 5 bases at V and 11 bases at J, with 27 bases between. CDR3: CASSPTPLLVGARAFF. The CDR3 region has the DNA TGTGCCAGCAGCCCTACCCCATTGTTGGTGGGGGCACGGGCTTTCTTT. The variable domain in full, with the rest retrieved from reference TRBV7-2 and TRBJ1-1, is GAGVSQSPSNKVTEKGKDVELRCDPISGHTALYWYRQSLGQGLEFLIYFQGNSAPDKSGLPSDRFSAERTGGSVSTLTIQRTQQEDSAVYLCASSPTPLLVGARAFFGQGTRLTVV.

V and J are TRBV6-5 and TRBJ1-1; D gene uncertain. This CDR3 is built from 14 residues. The germline V gene encodes CDR1 MNHEY and CDR2 SVGAGI. The V end lost 6 bases, the J end lost 1 base, and 12 bases lay between the germline ends. The CDR3 protein is CASRELQTNTEAFF. Here the CDR3 DNA reads TGTGCCAGCAGGGAGCTTCAGACGAACACTGAAGCTTTCTTT.